This T cell receptor (beta chain) was found in a study of shared T cell receptors in the human thymus. Trimming pared 3 bases from V and 4 bases from J, leaving 10 bases between. The CDR3 consists of 13 residues. The germline CDR1 and CDR2 sequences are SGHRS and YFSETQ. The protocol was immunoSEQ multiplex PCR, while the TCRdb copy is restricted to in-frame clones and leaves out a portion. The data show hundreds of thousands of clones, with 88% seen just once and 0.01% held by the top ten. The same specimen was also included in a second study, on human thymus T cells.

V and J are TRBV5-1 and TRBJ1-2, with D unresolved. Sequenced sample: thymocytes. This clonotype originated in a boy in the first two years of life with a congenital heart defect. The CDR3 region is CASSSQEGYGYTF. In DNA form, the CDR3 reads TGCGCCAGCAGCTCTCAGGAGGGCTATGGCTACACCTTC.